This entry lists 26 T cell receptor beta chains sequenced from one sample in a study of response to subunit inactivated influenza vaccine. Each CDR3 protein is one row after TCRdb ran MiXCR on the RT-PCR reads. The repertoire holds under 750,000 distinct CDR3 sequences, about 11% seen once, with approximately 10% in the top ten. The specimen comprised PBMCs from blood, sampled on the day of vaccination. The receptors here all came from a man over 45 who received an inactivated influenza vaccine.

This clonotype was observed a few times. The CDR3 here is CASSLSKGNTGELFF. The CDR3, as DNA: TGTGCCAGCAGCTTATCGAAGGGAAACACCGGGGAGCTGTTTTTT. V usage is TRBV7-3 and J usage is TRBJ2-2; D ambiguous. The CDR3 is made up of 15 amino acids. Germline CDR1 reads SGHTA; CDR2 reads FQGTGA. V lost 2 bases, J lost 2 bases, and 9 bases lay in between.

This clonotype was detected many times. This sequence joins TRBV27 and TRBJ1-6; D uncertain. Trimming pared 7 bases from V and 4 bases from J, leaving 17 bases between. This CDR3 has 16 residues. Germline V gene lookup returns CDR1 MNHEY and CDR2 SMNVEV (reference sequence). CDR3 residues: CASTRSGLVYNSPLHF. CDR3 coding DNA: TGTGCCAGCACCAGGTCGGGGTTGGTTTATAATTCACCCCTCCACTTT.

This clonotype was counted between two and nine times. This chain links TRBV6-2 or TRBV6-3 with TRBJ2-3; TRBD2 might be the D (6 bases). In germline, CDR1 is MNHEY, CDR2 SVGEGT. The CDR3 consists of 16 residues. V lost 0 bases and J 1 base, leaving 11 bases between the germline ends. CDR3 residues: CASSYSLREGTDTQYF. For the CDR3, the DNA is TGTGCCAGCAGTTACTCGTTGCGGGAAGGCACAGATACGCAGTATTTT.

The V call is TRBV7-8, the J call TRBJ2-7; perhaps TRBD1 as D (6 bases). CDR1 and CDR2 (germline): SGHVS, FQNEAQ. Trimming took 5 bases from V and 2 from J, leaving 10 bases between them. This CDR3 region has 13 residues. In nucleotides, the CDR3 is TGTGCCAGCAGCGCGACAGGAGCCTACGAGCAGTACTTC. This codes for CASSATGAYEQYF.

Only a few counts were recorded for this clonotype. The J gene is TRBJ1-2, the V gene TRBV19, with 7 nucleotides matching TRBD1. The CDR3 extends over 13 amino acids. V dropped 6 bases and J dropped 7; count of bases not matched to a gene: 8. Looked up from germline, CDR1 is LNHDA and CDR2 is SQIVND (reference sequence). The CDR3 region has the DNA TGTGCCAGTAGGGCGACAGGGAACGCTGGCTACACCTTC. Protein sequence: CASRATGNAGYTF.

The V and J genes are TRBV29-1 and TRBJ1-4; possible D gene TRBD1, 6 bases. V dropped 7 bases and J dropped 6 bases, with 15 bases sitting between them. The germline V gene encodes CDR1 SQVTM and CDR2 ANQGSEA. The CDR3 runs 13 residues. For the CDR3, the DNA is TGCAGCGCCTGGGGGGGGCCGGATGAAAAACTGTTTTTT. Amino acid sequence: CSAWGGPDEKLFF.

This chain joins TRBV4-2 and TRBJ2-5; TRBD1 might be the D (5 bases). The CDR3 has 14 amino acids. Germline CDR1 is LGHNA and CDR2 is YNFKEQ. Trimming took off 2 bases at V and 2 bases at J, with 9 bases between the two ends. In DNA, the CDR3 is TGTGCCAGCAGCCAAACTACAGGTCAAGAGACCCAGTACTTC. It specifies CASSQTTGQETQYF.

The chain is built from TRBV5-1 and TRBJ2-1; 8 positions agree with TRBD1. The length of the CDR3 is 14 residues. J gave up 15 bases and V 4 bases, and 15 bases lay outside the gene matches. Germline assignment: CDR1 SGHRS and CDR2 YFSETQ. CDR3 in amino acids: CASSTDRVDSLWFF. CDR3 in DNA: TGCGCCAGCAGCACGGACAGGGTGGACAGTCTATGGTTCTTC.

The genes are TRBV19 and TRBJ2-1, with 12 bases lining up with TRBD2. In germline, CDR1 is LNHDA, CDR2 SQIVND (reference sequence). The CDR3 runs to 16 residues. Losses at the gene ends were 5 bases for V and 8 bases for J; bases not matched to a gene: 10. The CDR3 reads CASSPHRLAGADEQFF. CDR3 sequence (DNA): TGTGCCAGTAGTCCCCACAGACTAGCGGGAGCAGATGAGCAGTTCTTC.

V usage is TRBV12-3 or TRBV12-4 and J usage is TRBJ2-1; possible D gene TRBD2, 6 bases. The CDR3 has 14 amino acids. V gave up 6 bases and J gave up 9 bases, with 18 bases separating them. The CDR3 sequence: CASRVGAGRGEQFF. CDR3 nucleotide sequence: TGTGCCAGCAGGGTAGGGGCCGGGAGAGGTGAGCAGTTCTTC.

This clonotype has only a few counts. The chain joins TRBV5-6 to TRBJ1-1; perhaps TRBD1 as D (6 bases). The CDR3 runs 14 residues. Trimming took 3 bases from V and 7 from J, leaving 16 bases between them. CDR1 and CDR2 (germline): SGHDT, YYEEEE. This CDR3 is CASSSPARGVEAFF. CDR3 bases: TGTGCCAGCAGCTCCCCCGCAAGGGGGGTTGAAGCTTTCTTT. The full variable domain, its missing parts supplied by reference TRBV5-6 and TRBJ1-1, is DAGVTQSPTHLIKTRGQQVTLRCSPKSGHDTVSWYQQALGQGPQFIFQYYEEEERQRGNFPDRFSGHQFPNYSSELNVNALLLGDSALYLCASSSPARGVEAFFGQGTRLTVV.

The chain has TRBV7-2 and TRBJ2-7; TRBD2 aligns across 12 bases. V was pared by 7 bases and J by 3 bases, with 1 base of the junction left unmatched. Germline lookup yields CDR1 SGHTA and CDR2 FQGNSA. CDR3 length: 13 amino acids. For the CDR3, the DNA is TGTGCCAGCACACTAGCGGGAGGCTACGAGCAGTACTTC. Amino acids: CASTLAGGYEQYF.

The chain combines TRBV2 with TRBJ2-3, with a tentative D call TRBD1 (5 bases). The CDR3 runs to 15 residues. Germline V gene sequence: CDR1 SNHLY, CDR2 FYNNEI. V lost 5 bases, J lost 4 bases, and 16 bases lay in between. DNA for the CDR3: TGTGCCAGCAGTTTGACAGCCCTTCTCGCAGATACGCAGTATTTT. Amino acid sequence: CASSLTALLADTQYF.

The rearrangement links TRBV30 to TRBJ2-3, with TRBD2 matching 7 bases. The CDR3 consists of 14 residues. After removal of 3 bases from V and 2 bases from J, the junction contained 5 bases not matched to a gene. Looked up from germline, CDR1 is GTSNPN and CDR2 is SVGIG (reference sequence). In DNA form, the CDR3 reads TGTGCCTGGAGGGCGGGAGACTACACAGATACGCAGTATTTT. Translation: CAWRAGDYTDTQYF.

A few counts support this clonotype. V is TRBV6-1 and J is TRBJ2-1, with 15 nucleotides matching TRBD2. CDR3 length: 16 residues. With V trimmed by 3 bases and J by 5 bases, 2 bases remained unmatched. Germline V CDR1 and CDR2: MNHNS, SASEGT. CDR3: CASSDGLAGGNNEQFF. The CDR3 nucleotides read TGTGCCAGCAGTGATGGACTAGCGGGAGGGAACAATGAGCAGTTCTTC.

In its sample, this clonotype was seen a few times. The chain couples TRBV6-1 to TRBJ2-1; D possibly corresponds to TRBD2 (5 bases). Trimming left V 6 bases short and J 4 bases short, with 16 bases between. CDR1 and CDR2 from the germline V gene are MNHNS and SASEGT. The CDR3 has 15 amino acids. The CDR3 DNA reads TGTGCCAGCAGCCCCCGGCTAGCCCTATACAATGAGCAGTTCTTC. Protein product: CASSPRLALYNEQFF.

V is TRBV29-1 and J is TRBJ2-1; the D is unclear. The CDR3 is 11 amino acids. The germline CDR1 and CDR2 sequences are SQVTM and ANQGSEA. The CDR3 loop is CTFGSYNEQFF. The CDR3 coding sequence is TGCACTTTCGGCTCCTACAATGAGCAGTTCTTC.

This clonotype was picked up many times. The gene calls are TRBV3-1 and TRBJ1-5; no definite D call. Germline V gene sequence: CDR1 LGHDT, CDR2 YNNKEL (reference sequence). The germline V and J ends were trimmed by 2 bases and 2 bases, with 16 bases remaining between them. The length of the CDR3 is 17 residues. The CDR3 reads CASSQKLRRVGNQPQHF. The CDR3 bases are TGTGCCAGCAGCCAAAAGTTGAGGAGGGTCGGCAATCAGCCCCAGCATTTT.

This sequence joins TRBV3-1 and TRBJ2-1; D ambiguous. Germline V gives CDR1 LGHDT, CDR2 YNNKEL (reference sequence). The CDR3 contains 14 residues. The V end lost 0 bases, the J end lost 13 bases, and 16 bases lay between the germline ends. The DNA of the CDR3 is TGTGCCAGCAGCCAAGATCAGGTTCCGTGGGGTCAGTTCTTC. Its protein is CASSQDQVPWGQFF.

For the CDR3, the DNA is TGCGCCAGCGGGGGACTAGCGAACTCCTACGAGCAGTACTTC. Its translation: CASGGLANSYEQYF. The V and J genes are TRBV10-2 and TRBJ2-7; 10 bases are a match to TRBD2. CDR1 is WSHSY, CDR2 SAAADI, per germline. The CDR3 contains 14 residues. V shed 8 bases and J 0 bases; nucleotides not matched to a gene: 4.

The chain's CDR3 is CASSRTVNQETQYF. The DNA of the CDR3 is TGTGCCAGCAGCCGGACGGTAAACCAAGAGACCCAGTACTTC. The chain employs TRBV7-9 and TRBJ2-5; D ambiguous. Looked up from germline, CDR1 is SEHNR and CDR2 is FQNEAQ (reference sequence). The CDR3 runs 14 residues. Trimming removed 5 bases at V and 0 bases at J, with 10 bases between. The whole variable domain, filled in from reference TRBV7-9 and TRBJ2-5, reads DTGVSQNPRHKITKRGQNVTFRCDPISEHNRLYWYRQTLGQGPEFLTYFQNEAQLEKSRLLSDRFSAERPKGSFSTLEIQRTEQGDSAMYLCASSRTVNQETQYFGPGTRLLVL.

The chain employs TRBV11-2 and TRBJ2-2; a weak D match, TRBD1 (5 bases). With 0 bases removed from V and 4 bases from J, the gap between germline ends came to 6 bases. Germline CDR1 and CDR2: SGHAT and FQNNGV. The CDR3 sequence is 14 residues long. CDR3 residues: CASSLDRATGELFF. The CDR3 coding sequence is TGTGCCAGCAGCTTAGACAGGGCCACCGGGGAGCTGTTTTTT.

The CDR3: CASRHRDRGLVDRGVTGELFF. The CDR3 bases are TGTGCCAGCAGACACCGGGACAGGGGGCTTGTGGATAGAGGAGTCACCGGGGAGCTGTTTTTT. The chain has TRBV6-2 or TRBV6-3 and TRBJ2-2, with 12 positions matching TRBD1. The CDR3 consists of 21 residues. The trim removed 6 bases at V and 4 bases at J, leaving 21 bases unmatched. Germline CDR1 MNHEY, CDR2 SVGEGT.

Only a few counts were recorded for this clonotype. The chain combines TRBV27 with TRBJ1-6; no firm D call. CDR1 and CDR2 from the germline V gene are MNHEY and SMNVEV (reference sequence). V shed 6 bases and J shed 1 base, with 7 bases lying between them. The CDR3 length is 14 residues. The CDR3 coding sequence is TGTGCCAGCAGGCCGGGATCCTATAATTCACCCCTCCACTTT. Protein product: CASRPGSYNSPLHF.

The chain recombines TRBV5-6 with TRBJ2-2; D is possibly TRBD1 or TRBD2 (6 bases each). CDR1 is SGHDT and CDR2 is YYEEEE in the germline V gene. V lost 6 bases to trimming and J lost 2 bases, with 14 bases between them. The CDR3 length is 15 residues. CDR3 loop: CASILGGTNTGELFF. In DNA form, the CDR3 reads TGTGCCAGCATCCTAGGGGGGACAAACACCGGGGAGCTGTTTTTT. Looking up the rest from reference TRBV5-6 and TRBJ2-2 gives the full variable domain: DAGVTQSPTHLIKTRGQQVTLRCSPKSGHDTVSWYQQALGQGPQFIFQYYEEEERQRGNFPDRFSGHQFPNYSSELNVNALLLGDSALYLCASILGGTNTGELFFGEGSRLTVL.

CDR3 protein: CATSRRRLAGTDTQYF. Written as DNA, the CDR3 is TGTGCCACCAGCAGACGCCGACTAGCCGGCACAGATACGCAGTATTTT. The chain carries TRBV15 and TRBJ2-3, with 7 bases that match TRBD2. The CDR3 runs to 16 residues. CDR1 is LNHNV and CDR2 is YYDKDF in the germline V gene (reference sequence). J lost 1 base, V lost 2 bases, and 6 bases had no gene match.